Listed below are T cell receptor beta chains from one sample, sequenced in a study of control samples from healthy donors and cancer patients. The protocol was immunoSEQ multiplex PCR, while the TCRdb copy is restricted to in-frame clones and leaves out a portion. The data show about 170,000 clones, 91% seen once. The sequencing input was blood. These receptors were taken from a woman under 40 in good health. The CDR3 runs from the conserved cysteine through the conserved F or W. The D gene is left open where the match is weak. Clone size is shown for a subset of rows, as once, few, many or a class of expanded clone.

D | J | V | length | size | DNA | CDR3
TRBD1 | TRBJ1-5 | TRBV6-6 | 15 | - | TGTGCCAGCAGGGCGGGACAGCCTAGCAATCAGCCCCAGCATTTT | CASRAGQPSNQPQHF
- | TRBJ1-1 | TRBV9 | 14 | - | TGTGCCAGCAGCGTAGTATCTGGGAACACTGAAGCTTTCTTT | CASSVVSGNTEAFF
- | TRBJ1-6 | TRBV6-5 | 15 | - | TGTGCCAGCAGTTTATCGGGGGGCCATAATTCACCCCTCCACTTT | CASSLSGGHNSPLHF
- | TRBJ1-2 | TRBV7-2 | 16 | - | TGTGCCAGCAGCTTAGAGGATTATTGGACAGCCTATGGCTACACCTTC | CASSLEDYWTAYGYTF
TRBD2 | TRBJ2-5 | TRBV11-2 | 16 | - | TGTGCCAGCAGCTTATTTAGCGGGGGGGACCAAGAGACCCAGTACTTC | CASSLFSGGDQETQYF
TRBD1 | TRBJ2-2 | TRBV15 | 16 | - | TGTGCCACCAGCACCTCGGGCAGGGGGCGGACCGGGGAGCTGTTTTTT | CATSTSGRGRTGELFF
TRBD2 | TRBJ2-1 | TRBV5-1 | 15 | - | TGCGCCAGCAGCTTGGCTAGCGGGAGCGAAAATGAGCAGTTCTTC | CASSLASGSENEQFF
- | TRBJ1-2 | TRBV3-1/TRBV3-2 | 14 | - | TGTGCCAGCAGCCAACAGGGTGGGGGCTATGGCTACACCTTC | CASSQQGGGYGYTF
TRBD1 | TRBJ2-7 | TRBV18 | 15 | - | TGTGCCAGCTCACCGCCGACAGGGCAAGGCTACGAGCAGTACTTC | CASSPPTGQGYEQYF
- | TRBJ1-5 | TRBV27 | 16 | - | TGTGCCAGCAGTTTATCGAGTCGGGGGAGCAATCAGCCCCAGCATTTT | CASSLSSRGSNQPQHF
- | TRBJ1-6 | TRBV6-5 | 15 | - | TGTGCCAGCAGTTCGGGGCAGGGGAGTAATTCACCCCTCCACTTT | CASSSGQGSNSPLHF
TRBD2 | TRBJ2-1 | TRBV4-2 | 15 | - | TGTGCCAGCACTAAGACTAGCGGCTCCTACAATGAGCAGTTCTTC | CASTKTSGSYNEQFF
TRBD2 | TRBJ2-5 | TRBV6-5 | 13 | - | TGTGCCAGCAGTTACGAGGGAGGGGAGACCCAGTACTTC | CASSYEGGETQYF
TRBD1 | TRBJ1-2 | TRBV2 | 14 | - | TGTGCCAGCAGACCGGACAGGGGGCCCTCCGGCTACACCTTC | CASRPDRGPSGYTF
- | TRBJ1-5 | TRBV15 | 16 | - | TGTGCCACCAGCAGAACGAGGACGGGAAGCAATCAGCCCCAGCATTTT | CATSRTRTGSNQPQHF
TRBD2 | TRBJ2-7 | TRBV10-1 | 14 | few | TGCGCCAGCAGTGGGACTAGCGGGAGATACGAGCAGTACTTC | CASSGTSGRYEQYF
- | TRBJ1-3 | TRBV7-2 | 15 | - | TGTGCCAGCAGCTTAGGCACGACGTCTGGAAACACCATATATTTT | CASSLGTTSGNTIYF
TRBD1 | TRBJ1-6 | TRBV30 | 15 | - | TGTGCCTGTACTCGGGACAGCTCCTATAATTCACCCCTCCACTTT | CACTRDSSYNSPLHF
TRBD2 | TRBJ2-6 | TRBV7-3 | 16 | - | TGTGCCAGCAGCCCGCAAGCGGGAGTTGGGGCCAACGTCCTGACTTTC | CASSPQAGVGANVLTF
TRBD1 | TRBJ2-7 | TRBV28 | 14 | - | TGTGCCAGCAGTTTAAGGGGGCTCGGTTACGAGCAGTACTTC | CASSLRGLGYEQYF
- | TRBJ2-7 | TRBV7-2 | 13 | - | TGTGCCAGCAGCTTACCCAACTCCTACGAGCAGTACTTC | CASSLPNSYEQYF
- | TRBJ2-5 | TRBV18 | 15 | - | TGTGCCAGCTCACCACCGGGTTCACCCCAAGAGACCCAGTACTTC | CASSPPGSPQETQYF
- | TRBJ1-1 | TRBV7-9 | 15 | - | TGTGCCAGCAGCTTAGCGATGGGGCCGAACACTGAAGCTTTCTTT | CASSLAMGPNTEAFF
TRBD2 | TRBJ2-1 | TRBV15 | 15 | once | TGTGCCACCAGCAGAGCTAGCGGGTTTTACAATGAGCAGTTCTTC | CATSRASGFYNEQFF
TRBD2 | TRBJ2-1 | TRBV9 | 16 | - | TGTGCCAGCAGCGTACTGCTAGCGGGGGGATACAATGAGCAGTTCTTC | CASSVLLAGGYNEQFF
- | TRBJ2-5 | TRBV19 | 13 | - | TGTGCCAGTAGTGTGGTGGGTAAAGAGACCCAGTACTTC | CASSVVGKETQYF
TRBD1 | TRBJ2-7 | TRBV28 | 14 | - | TGTGCCAGCATTTCACCGGGACAGGGTTACGAGCAGTACTTC | CASISPGQGYEQYF
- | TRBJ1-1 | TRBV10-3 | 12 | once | TGTGCCATCAGTGATTGGGACACTGAAGCTTTCTTT | CAISDWDTEAFF
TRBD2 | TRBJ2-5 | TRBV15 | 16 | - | TGTGCCACCAGCAGAGATCCGGGGGGGTACCAAGAGACCCAGTACTTC | CATSRDPGGYQETQYF
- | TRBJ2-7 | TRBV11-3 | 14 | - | TGTGCCAGCAGCTCGGGGGTAGGTAGTGACGAGCAGTACTTC | CASSSGVGSDEQYF
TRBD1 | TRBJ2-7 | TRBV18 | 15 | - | TGTGCCAGCTCACCATATCGACAGGGGGCCTACGAGCAGTACTTC | CASSPYRQGAYEQYF
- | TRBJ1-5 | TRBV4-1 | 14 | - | TGCGCCAGCAGCCAAATAGGGGGAAATCAGCCCCAGCATTTT | CASSQIGGNQPQHF
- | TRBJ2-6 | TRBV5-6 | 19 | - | TGTGCCAGCAGCTTGGTAGGTGGACAGCTAGCCTCTGGGGCCAACGTCCTGACTTTC | CASSLVGGQLASGANVLTF
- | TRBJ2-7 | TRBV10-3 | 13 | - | TGTGCCATCAGTGAGTCGAACTCCTACGAGCAGTACTTC | CAISESNSYEQYF
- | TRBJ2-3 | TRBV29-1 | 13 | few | TGCAGCGTTGGTCGGGCAGTCACAGATACGCAGTATTTT | CSVGRAVTDTQYF
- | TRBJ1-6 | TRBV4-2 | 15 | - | TGTGCCAGCAGCCAAGACAGGGGCTGGAGTTCACCCCTCCACTTT | CASSQDRGWSSPLHF
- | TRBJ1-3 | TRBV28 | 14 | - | TGTGCCAGCAGTAGAACTGCCTCTGGAAACACCATATATTTT | CASSRTASGNTIYF
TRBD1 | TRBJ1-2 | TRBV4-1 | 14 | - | TGCGCCAGCAGCCAAGCTGACAGGGACTATGGCTACACCTTC | CASSQADRDYGYTF
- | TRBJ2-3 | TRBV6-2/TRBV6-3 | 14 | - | TGTGCCAGCAGTTGGGGCAGAGTCACAGATACGCAGTATTTT | CASSWGRVTDTQYF
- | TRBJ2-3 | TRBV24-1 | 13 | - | TGTGCCACCAGTGACCAGGGGACAGATACGCAGTATTTT | CATSDQGTDTQYF
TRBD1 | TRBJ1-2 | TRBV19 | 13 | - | TGTGCCAGTAGCCGGGACAGGTCCTATGGCTACACCTTC | CASSRDRSYGYTF
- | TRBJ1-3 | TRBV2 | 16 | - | TGTGCCAGCAGTCCATACCGACAGACCTCTGGAAACACCATATATTTT | CASSPYRQTSGNTIYF
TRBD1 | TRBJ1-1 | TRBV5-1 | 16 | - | TGCGCCAGCAGCTTGTATGGACAGGGGGGGAACACTGAAGCTTTCTTT | CASSLYGQGGNTEAFF
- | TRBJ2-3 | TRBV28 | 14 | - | TGTGCCAGCAGTTTGCAGGGTGGCACAGATACGCAGTATTTT | CASSLQGGTDTQYF
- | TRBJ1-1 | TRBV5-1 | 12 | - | TGCGCCAGCAGCCCCAGGGCGGGTGAAGCTTTCTTT | CASSPRAGEAFF
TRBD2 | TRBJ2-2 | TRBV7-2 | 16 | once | TGTGCTAGCAGCTTAATACTAGCGGGAGACGCCGGGGAGCTGTTTTTT | CASSLILAGDAGELFF
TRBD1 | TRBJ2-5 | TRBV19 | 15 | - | TGTGCCAGTAGTATCCGAGACAGGGATCAAGAGACCCAGTACTTC | CASSIRDRDQETQYF
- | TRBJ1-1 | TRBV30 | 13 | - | TGTGCCTGGTTGGGACTACTGAACACTGAAGCTTTCTTT | CAWLGLLNTEAFF
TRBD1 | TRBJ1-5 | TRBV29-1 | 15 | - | TGCAGCGCCCTGGCCGGGACAGGGGCCAATCAGCCCCAGCATTTT | CSALAGTGANQPQHF
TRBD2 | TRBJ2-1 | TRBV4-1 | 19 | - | TGCGCCAGCAGCCAAGTCCGACTAGCGGGAGGCCTCCCCTACAATGAGCAGTTCTTC | CASSQVRLAGGLPYNEQFF
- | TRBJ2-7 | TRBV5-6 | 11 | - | TGTGCCAGCAGCGGGACCTACGAGCAGTACTTC | CASSGTYEQYF
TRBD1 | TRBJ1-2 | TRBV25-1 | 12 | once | TGTGCCAGCAGGGGACAGGGCTATGGCTACACCTTC | CASRGQGYGYTF
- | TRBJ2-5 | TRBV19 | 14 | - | TGTGCCAGTAGTCAACTGGCGGGCGGGGAGACCCAGTACTTC | CASSQLAGGETQYF
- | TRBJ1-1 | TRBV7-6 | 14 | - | TGTGCCAGCAGCTTCAGGGGCTCGAACACTGAAGCTTTCTTT | CASSFRGSNTEAFF
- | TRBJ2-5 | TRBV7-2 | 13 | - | TGTGCCAGCAGCTTCCCAGGGGAAGAGACCCAGTACTTC | CASSFPGEETQYF
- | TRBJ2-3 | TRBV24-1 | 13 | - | TGTGCCACCAGTCCGGGGGTTGCAGATACGCAGTATTTT | CATSPGVADTQYF